This TCR beta chain was recorded in a study of identical twins. Study-wide results and caveats: Analyses based on zero insertions could be partly confounded by invariant MAIT and iNKT cells.

Trimming took off 0 bases at V and 6 bases at J, with 11 bases between the two ends. Per the germline V gene, CDR1 is MNHEY and CDR2 is SVGAGI. The CDR3 length is 15 residues. TCRdb used MiXCR to reprocess the 5' RACE reads, holding one entry per CDR3 protein. The sample comprises 250,000 or so distinct CDR3 sequences, about 9% of which are singletons, and 3% rests with the top ten. This clonotype was counted between two and nine times. The antigen remains unidentified. This same sample was also taken into another study, of yellow fever vaccine responses in identical twins.

The TCR originated in a woman aged 18-29 years in good health. The chain recombines TRBV6-5 with TRBJ2-2, with TRBD2 as a possible D gene (5 bases). The sequenced material came from CD8+ T cells sorted from blood. CDR3 amino acids: CASSYSRPGSGELFF. DNA for the CDR3: TGTGCCAGCAGTTACTCCCGTCCGGGATCCGGGGAGCTGTTTTTT.